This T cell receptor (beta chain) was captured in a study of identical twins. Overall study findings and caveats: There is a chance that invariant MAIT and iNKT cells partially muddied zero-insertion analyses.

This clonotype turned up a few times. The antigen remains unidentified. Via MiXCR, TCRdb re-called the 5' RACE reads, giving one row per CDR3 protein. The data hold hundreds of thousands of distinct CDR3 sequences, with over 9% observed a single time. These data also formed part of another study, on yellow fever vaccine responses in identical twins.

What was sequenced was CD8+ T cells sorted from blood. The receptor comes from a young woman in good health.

Here the CDR3 reads CASSGSLGTEPRGSPLHF. CDR3 in DNA: TGTGCCAGCAGCGGTAGTTTGGGGACGGAACCTCGGGGATCACCCCTCCACTTT. V gene TRBV11-1 combines with J gene TRBJ1-6; TRBD1 might be the D (5 bases). Deletions cut 5 bases from V and 10 bases from J, with 27 bases between. Germline CDR1 SGHAT, CDR2 FQDESV (reference sequence). The CDR3 is made up of 18 amino acids.